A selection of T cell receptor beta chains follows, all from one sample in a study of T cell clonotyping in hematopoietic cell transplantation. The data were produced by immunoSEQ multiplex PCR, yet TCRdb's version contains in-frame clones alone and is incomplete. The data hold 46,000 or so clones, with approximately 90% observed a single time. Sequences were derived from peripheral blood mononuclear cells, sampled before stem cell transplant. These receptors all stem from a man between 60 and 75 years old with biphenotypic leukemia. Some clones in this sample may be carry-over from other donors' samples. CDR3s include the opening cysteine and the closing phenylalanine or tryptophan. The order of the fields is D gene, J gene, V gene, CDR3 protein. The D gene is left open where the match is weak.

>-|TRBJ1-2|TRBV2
CASSARTNSYGYTF
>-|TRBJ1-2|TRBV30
CAWSVRLRALDYGYTF
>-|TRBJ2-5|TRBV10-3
CAISEYDSTGETQYF
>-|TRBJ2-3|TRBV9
CASSLQSYYGDTQYF
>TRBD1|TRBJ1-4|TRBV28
CASSSPDRATNEKLFF
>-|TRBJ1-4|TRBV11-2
CASSLSPGAANEKLFF
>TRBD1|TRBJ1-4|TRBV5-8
CASSPGTVNEKLFF
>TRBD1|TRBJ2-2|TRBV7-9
CASSLLGGQGAGELFF
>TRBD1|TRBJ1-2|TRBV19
CASTDRGRSYGYTF
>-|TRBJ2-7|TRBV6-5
CASSYSWTHFPHEQYF
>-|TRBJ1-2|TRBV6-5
CASSSVSGFGGYTF
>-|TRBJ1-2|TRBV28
CASSFVRYGYTF